Below, 3 T cell receptor beta chains from the same sample are listed, as sequenced in a study of T cells in localized non-small cell lung cancer. This table comes from immunoSEQ multiplex PCR, and its TCRdb copy is limited to in-frame clones, with some not included. This table holds about 70,000 clones, 86% found once. The sequencing used peripheral blood, collected before any cancer treatment. Receptors were obtained from a male donor at least 60 years old with stage III squamous cell lung carcinoma.

The V and J genes are TRBV5-4 and TRBJ2-7, with 12 bases aligning to TRBD1. The CDR3 is 16 amino acids. Germline trimming cut 4 bases from V and 1 base from J; bases unmatched to any gene: 6. The germline CDR1 and CDR2 sequences are SGHNT and YYREEE (reference sequence). The CDR3 region is CASSDRDRGRSYEQYF. DNA for the CDR3: TGTGCCAGCAGCGACCGGGACAGGGGGCGATCCTACGAGCAGTACTTC.

The V gene is TRBV30, the J gene TRBJ1-6; D possibly corresponds to TRBD1 (6 bases). V shed 2 bases and J shed 5 bases, with 13 bases lying between them. Germline assignment: CDR1 GTSNPN and CDR2 SVGIG (reference sequence). The CDR3 runs to 15 residues. The CDR3 DNA reads as TGTGCCTGGAGTTTCCCGAGGGGGAATAATTCACCCCTCCACTTT. Translation: CAWSFPRGNNSPLHF.

The chain recombines TRBV30 with TRBJ1-1; TRBD1 aligns across 11 bases. Losses at the gene ends were 2 bases for V and 4 bases for J; bases not matched to a gene: 9. This CDR3 comprises 16 residues. Looked up from germline, CDR1 is GTSNPN and CDR2 is SVGIG (reference sequence). The CDR3 region is CAWSSGTGGYRTEAFF. In nucleotides, the CDR3 is TGTGCCTGGAGTTCCGGGACAGGGGGGTACCGCACTGAAGCTTTCTTT.